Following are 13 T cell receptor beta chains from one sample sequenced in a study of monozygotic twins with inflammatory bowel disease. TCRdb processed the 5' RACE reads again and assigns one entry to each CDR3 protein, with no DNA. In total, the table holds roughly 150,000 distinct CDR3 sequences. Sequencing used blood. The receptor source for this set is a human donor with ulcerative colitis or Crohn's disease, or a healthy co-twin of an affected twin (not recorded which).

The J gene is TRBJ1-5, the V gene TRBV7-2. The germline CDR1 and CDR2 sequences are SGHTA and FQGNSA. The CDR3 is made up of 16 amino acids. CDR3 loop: CASSLATGRESQPQHF.

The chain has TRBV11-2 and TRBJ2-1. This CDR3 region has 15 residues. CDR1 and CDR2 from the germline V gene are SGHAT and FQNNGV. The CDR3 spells CASSLGSLSHNEQFF.

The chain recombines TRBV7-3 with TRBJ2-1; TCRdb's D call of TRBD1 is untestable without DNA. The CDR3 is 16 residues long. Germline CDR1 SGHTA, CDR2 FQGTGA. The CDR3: CASSGRRGGSYNEQFF.

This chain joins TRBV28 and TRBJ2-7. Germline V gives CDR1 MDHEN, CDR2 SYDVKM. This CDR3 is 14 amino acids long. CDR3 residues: CASRRSMGLYEQYF.

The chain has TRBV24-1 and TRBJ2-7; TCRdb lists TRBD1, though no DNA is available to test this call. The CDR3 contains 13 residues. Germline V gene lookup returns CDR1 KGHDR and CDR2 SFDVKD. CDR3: CATSDFPPGEQYF.

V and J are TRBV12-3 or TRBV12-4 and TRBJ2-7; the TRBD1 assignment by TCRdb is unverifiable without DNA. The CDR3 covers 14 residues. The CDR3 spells CASSPGGSYYEQYF.

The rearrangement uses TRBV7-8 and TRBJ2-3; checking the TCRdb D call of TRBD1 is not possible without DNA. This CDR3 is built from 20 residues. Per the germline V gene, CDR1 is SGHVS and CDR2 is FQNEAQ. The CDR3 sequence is CASSLSFPIRTEIFTDTQYF.

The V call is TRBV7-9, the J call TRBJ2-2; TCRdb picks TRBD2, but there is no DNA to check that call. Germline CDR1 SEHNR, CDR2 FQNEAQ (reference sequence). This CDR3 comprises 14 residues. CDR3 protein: CASSRGLNTGELFF.

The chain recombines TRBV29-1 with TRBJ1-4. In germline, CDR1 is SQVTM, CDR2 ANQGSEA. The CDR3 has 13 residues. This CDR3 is CSVEDLMGEKLFF. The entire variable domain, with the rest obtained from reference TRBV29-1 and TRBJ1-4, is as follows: SAVISQKPSRDICQRGTSLTIQCQVDSQVTMMFWYRQQPGQSLTLIATANQGSEATYESGFVIDKFPISRPNLTFSTLTVSNMSPEDSSIYLCSVEDLMGEKLFFGSGTQLSVL.

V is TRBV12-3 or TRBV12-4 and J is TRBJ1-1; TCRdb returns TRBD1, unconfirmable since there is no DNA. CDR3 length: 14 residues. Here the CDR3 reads CASSLTGMNTEAFF.

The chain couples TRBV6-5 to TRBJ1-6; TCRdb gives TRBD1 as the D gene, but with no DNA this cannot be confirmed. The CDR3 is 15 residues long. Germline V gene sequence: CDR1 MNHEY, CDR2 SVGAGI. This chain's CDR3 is CASSSRTGDNSPLHF.

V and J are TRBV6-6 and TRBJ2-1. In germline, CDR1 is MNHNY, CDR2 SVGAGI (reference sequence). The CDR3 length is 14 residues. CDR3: CASSYSKVYNEQFF.

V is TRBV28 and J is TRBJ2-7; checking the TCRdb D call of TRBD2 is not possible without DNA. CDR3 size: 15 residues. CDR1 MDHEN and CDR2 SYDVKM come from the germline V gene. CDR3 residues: CASIESRGGDYEQYF.